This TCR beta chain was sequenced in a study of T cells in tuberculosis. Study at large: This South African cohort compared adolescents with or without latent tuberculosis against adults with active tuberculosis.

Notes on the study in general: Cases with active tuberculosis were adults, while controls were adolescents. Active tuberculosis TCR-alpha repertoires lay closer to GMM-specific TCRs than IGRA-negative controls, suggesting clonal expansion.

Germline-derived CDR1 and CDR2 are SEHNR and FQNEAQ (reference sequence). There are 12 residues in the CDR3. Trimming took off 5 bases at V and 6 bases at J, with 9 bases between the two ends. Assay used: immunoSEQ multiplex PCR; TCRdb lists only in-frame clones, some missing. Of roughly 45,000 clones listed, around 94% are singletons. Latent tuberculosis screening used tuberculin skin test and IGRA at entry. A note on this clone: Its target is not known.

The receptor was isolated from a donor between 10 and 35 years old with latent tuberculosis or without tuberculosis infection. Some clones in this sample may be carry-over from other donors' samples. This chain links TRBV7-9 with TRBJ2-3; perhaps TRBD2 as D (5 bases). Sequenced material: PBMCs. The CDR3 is CASSDIADTQYF. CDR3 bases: TGTGCCAGCAGCGATATAGCGGATACGCAGTATTTT. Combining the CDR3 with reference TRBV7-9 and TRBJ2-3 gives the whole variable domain DTGVSQNPRHKITKRGQNVTFRCDPISEHNRLYWYRQTLGQGPEFLTYFQNEAQLEKSRLLSDRFSAERPKGSFSTLEIQRTEQGDSAMYLCASSDIADTQYFGPGTRLTVL.